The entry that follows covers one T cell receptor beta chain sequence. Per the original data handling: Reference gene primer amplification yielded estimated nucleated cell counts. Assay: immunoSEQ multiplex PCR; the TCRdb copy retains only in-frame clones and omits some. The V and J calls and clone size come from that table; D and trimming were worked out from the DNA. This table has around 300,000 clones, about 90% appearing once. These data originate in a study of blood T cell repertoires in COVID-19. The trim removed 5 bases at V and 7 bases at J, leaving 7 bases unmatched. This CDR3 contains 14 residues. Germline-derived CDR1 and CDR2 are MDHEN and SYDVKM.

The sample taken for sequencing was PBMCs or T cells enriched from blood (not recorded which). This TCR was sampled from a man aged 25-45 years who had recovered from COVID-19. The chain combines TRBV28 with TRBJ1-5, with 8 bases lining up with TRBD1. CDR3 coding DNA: TGTGCCAGCAGTCTCAGGGGGCCCCACCAGCCCCAGCATTTT. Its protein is CASSLRGPHQPQHF.